Below, 2 T cell receptor beta chains from the same sample are listed, as sequenced in a study of blood T cell repertoires in COVID-19. The method was immunoSEQ multiplex PCR; TCRdb's version includes in-frame clones alone and lacks a portion of them. The sample includes some 49,000 clones, 81% of them seen just once. The sequencing sample was made of peripheral blood. The receptor source for this set is a woman at least 80 years old with COVID-19, enrolled during active disease.

V usage is TRBV10-3 and J usage is TRBJ1-5, with 7 positions matching TRBD1. The ends lost 10 bases at V and 7 bases at J; junction bases unmatched: 7. Germline values: CDR1 ENHRY, CDR2 SYGVKD. This CDR3 is built from 12 residues. The DNA of the CDR3 is TGTGCCAGCGGGGACAGTGAACAGCCCCAGCATTTT. As protein: CASGDSEQPQHF.

J is TRBJ2-7 and V is TRBV2; tentative D call: TRBD2 (6 bases). V lost 4 bases and J lost 7, with 17 bases in between. Germline-derived CDR1 and CDR2 are SNHLY and FYNNEI. This CDR3 spans 14 amino acids. The CDR3 protein is CASSGVRDLEEQYF. The CDR3 nucleotides are TGTGCCAGCAGTGGTGTTAGGGACTTGGAAGAGCAGTACTTC.